The 24 T cell receptor beta chains given below trace back to one sample, sequenced in a study of shared clonotypes between healthy human individuals. Terminally differentiated effector memory CD45RA+ cells were excluded from the naive CD8 cells, which were CD45RO-negative and positively selected for CCR7. Sequenced by immunoSEQ multiplex PCR; TCRdb stores in-frame clones only, minus some. The table has some 2.1 million clones, 85% to 95% seen once. Specimen: naive CD8+ T cells from PBMCs. The receptors originated from a man aged 18 to 29 in good health. Some clones in this sample may be carry-over from other donors' samples.

The chain has TRBV7-6 and TRBJ2-5; D gene ambiguous. This CDR3 is 13 amino acids long. Trimming stripped 7 bases from V and 6 bases from J, with 15 bases between. Per the germline V gene, CDR1 is SGHVS and CDR2 is FNYEAQ. As DNA, the CDR3 is TGTGCCAGCACCGACTTTGGCATACAGACCCAGTACTTC. Its protein product is CASTDFGIQTQYF.

V usage is TRBV27 and J usage is TRBJ1-1, with 10 nucleotides matching TRBD1. This CDR3 contains 15 residues. CDR1 is MNHEY, CDR2 SMNVEV, per germline (reference sequence). V lost 5 bases and J lost 3; bases outside the gene matches: 6. For the CDR3, the DNA is TGTGCCAGCAGTACAGACAGGGGGCAAGACACTGAAGCTTTCTTT. This codes for CASSTDRGQDTEAFF.

The chain carries TRBV5-1 and TRBJ1-2; D is ambiguous. Germline-derived CDR1 and CDR2 are SGHRS and YFSETQ. V was clipped by 0 bases and J by 3 bases, with 6 bases between them. This CDR3 comprises 13 residues. This chain's CDR3 is CASSLEADYGYTF. The CDR3 bases are TGCGCCAGCAGCTTGGAAGCGGACTATGGCTACACCTTC.

The CDR3 DNA reads as TGCGCCAGCCGCCGGGAGGCCGACAGTGACCTGTTTCTTAACTATGGCTACACCTTC. Amino acid sequence: CASRREADSDLFLNYGYTF. The chain links TRBV5-1 to TRBJ1-2, with D perhaps TRBD1 (5 bases). CDR3 length: 19 residues. V was shortened by 7 bases and J by 1 base, with 29 bases between the two germline ends. The V gene's germline CDR1 is SGHRS and CDR2 YFSETQ. The full variable domain, rest sourced from reference TRBV5-1 and TRBJ1-2, is KAGVTQTPRYLIKTRGQQVTLSCSPISGHRSVSWYQQTPGQGLQFLFEYFSETQRNKGNFPGRFSGRQFSNSRSEMNVSTLELGDSALYLCASRREADSDLFLNYGYTFGSGTRLTVV.

The chain carries TRBV7-9 and TRBJ2-6, with a weak D call TRBD2 (6 bases). The V gene's germline CDR1 is SEHNR and CDR2 FQNEAQ (reference sequence). There are 17 residues in the CDR3. Trimming removed 5 bases from V and 2 bases from J, with 16 bases in between. CDR3 region: CASSPALPGAGANVLTF. The CDR3 DNA sequence: TGTGCCAGCAGCCCAGCCCTGCCGGGGGCTGGGGCCAACGTCCTGACTTTC.

The CDR3 region has the DNA TGTGCCAGTGGGACAGGGGGCCGTGTGACCCAGTACTTC. Encoded protein: CASGTGGRVTQYF. The J gene is TRBJ2-5, the V gene TRBV2; 12 positions match TRBD1. Germline V gene sequence: CDR1 SNHLY, CDR2 FYNNEI. This CDR3 is 13 amino acids long. V gave up 9 bases and J gave up 7 bases; unmatched junction bases: 6.

The chain is built from TRBV28 and TRBJ2-7, with no clear D. Germline values: CDR1 MDHEN, CDR2 SYDVKM. The CDR3 runs 13 residues. Trimming cost V 7 bases and J 3 bases, with 13 bases left between them. CDR3 in DNA: TGTGCCAGCACAGTTAGGGCGAACTACGAGCAGTACTTC. This encodes CASTVRANYEQYF. Variable domain in full (rest from reference TRBV28 and TRBJ2-7): DVKVTQSSRYLVKRTGEKVFLECVQDMDHENMFWYRQDPGLGLRLIYFSYDVKMKEKGDIPEGYSVSREKKERFSLILESASTNQTSMYLCASTVRANYEQYFGPGTRLTVT.

The genes are TRBV7-2 and TRBJ2-3; tentatively, D is TRBD1 or TRBD2 (5 bases each). The CDR3 contains 15 residues. V lost 0 bases, J lost 1 base, and 8 bases lay in between. The germline V gene encodes CDR1 SGHTA and CDR2 FQGNSA. CDR3 protein: CASSLALGGTDTQYF. CDR3 nucleotides: TGTGCCAGCAGCTTAGCTCTGGGGGGCACAGATACGCAGTATTTT.

This rearrangement joins TRBV6-1 to TRBJ2-7, with D perhaps TRBD2 (6 bases). Per germline, CDR1 MNHNS and CDR2 SASEGT. The CDR3 has 14 amino acids. V lost 6 bases, J lost 5 bases, and 17 bases lay in between. The CDR3, as DNA: TGTGCCAGCAGGGACGGAGGGAAATCCCACGAGCAGTACTTC. Translation gives CASRDGGKSHEQYF.

The chain carries TRBV2 and TRBJ1-4; D remains unclear. This CDR3 has 14 amino acids. Trimming shortened V by 6 bases and J by 8 bases, and 16 bases separated the two germline ends. CDR1 SNHLY and CDR2 FYNNEI come from the germline V gene. CDR3 amino acids: CASRTVDLIEKLFF. The CDR3 DNA reads as TGTGCCAGCAGAACAGTTGATTTAATAGAAAAACTGTTTTTT.

The J gene is TRBJ2-7, the V gene TRBV7-6; no clear D. The CDR3 loop spans 13 amino acids. Trimming shortened V by 3 bases and J by 4 bases, and 10 bases separated the two germline ends. The germline gives CDR1 SGHVS, CDR2 FNYEAQ. This chain's CDR3 is CASSLAELYEQYF. The CDR3 bases are TGTGCCAGCAGCTTGGCCGAACTGTACGAGCAGTACTTC.

The chain employs TRBV27 and TRBJ2-7; 10 bases align to TRBD2. Germline V lookup: CDR1 MNHEY, CDR2 SMNVEV (reference sequence). V lost 6 bases to trimming and J lost 2 bases; unmatched junction nucleotides: 7. This CDR3 comprises 15 residues. CDR3 DNA sequence: TGTGCCAGCAGGGGGGGACTAGCGCCCACCTACGAGCAGTACTTC. Its protein is CASRGGLAPTYEQYF.

Notes on this clone: In the same sample, other DNA sequences code for this CDR3. This chain uses TRBV29-1 with TRBJ2-7; tentative D call: TRBD1 (5 bases). CDR3 length equals 13 residues. The germline gives CDR1 SQVTM, CDR2 ANQGSEA. V lost 6 bases and J 2 bases, leaving 14 bases between the germline ends. CDR3 region: CSVHGQGPYEQYF. CDR3 sequence (DNA): TGCAGCGTCCACGGGCAGGGTCCCTACGAGCAGTACTTC.

The chain uses TRBV29-1 and TRBJ2-3; 9 bases align to TRBD1. V lost 6 bases and J lost 6; bases outside the gene matches: 10. The CDR3 loop spans 14 amino acids. The V gene's germline CDR1 is SQVTM and CDR2 ANQGSEA. The CDR3 loop reads CSVGGGQGRDTQYF. The CDR3 DNA is TGCAGCGTCGGTGGGGGACAGGGTAGGGATACGCAGTATTTT.

J is TRBJ1-1 and V is TRBV5-1; 7 positions match TRBD1. The CDR3 runs 15 residues. In germline, CDR1 is SGHRS, CDR2 YFSETQ. J was trimmed by 0 bases and V by 6 bases; bases with no gene match: 8. In DNA, the CDR3 is TGCGCCAGCACCGACCCGACAGGGTTGAACACTGAAGCTTTCTTT. Its translation is CASTDPTGLNTEAFF. The whole variable domain, remainder taken from reference TRBV5-1 and TRBJ1-1, is KAGVTQTPRYLIKTRGQQVTLSCSPISGHRSVSWYQQTPGQGLQFLFEYFSETQRNKGNFPGRFSGRQFSNSRSEMNVSTLELGDSALYLCASTDPTGLNTEAFFGQGTRLTVV.

The rearrangement uses TRBV11-2 and TRBJ2-2, with unresolved D. Germline loops: CDR1 SGHAT, CDR2 FQNNGV. The CDR3 extends over 17 amino acids. With 2 bases removed from V and 5 bases from J, the gap between germline ends came to 18 bases. The CDR3 nucleotides read TGTGCCAGCAGCTTATTCATCGGCCTTGCCCGAACCGGGGAGCTGTTTTTT. This sequence encodes CASSLFIGLARTGELFF.

A word on this clone: This same CDR3 is encoded by further DNA sequences in the sample. This chain links TRBV7-9 with TRBJ1-1, with D possibly matching TRBD1 (5 bases). Trimming removed 3 bases at V and 0 bases at J, with 11 bases between. In germline, CDR1 is SEHNR, CDR2 FQNEAQ (reference sequence). The CDR3 totals 15 residues. The CDR3 region has the DNA TGTGCCAGCAGCTTTCAGGGAGGGGTGAACACTGAAGCTTTCTTT. Translated: CASSFQGGVNTEAFF.

This chain uses TRBV6-6 with TRBJ2-5, with a possible D match to TRBD2 (6 bases). Germline V gene data show CDR1 as MNHNY and CDR2 as SVGAGI (reference sequence). The CDR3 covers 13 residues. V was trimmed by 2 bases and J by 5 bases, leaving 9 bases between them. Here the CDR3 reads CASSYEGRETQYF. The CDR3 bases are TGTGCCAGCAGTTACGAGGGGAGGGAGACCCAGTACTTC.

The V and J genes are TRBV9 and TRBJ2-2; the match to TRBD2 covers 8 bases. The junction had 7 bases not matched to a gene; V was cut back by 0 bases and J by 6 bases. Germline CDR1 reads SGDLS; CDR2 reads YYNGEE. The length of the CDR3 is 16 residues. The CDR3 reads CASSVGGGIESGELFF. As DNA, the CDR3 is TGTGCCAGCAGCGTAGGCGGGGGGATTGAATCCGGGGAGCTGTTTTTT.

The chain carries TRBV27 and TRBJ2-1, with D unclear. V lost 5 bases, J lost 7 bases, and 15 bases lay in between. There are 14 residues in the CDR3. Germline V gene lookup returns CDR1 MNHEY and CDR2 SMNVEV (reference sequence). As DNA, the CDR3 is TGTGCCAGCAGTCTTATCCCCCAGGTGAATGAGCAGTTCTTC. Its protein product is CASSLIPQVNEQFF.

J is TRBJ1-1 and V is TRBV19, with a weak D call TRBD1 (6 bases). Looked up from germline, CDR1 is LNHDA and CDR2 is SQIVND (reference sequence). The V and J ends lost 5 bases and 3 bases respectively, with 22 bases between them. The CDR3 totals 17 residues. The CDR3 DNA is TGTGCCAGTAGTCCTCGACAGGAGCCTCCTTTTTACACTGAAGCTTTCTTT. Its protein is CASSPRQEPPFYTEAFF.

The gene calls are TRBV25-1 and TRBJ1-4, with D possibly TRBD1 on 6 matching bases. Germline assignment: CDR1 MGHDK and CDR2 SYGVNS. Trimming cost V 7 bases and J 7 bases, with 13 bases left between them. This CDR3 comprises 13 residues. CDR3 DNA sequence: TGTGCCAGCATATCAGGGGCTGGTGAAAAACTGTTTTTT. This encodes CASISGAGEKLFF.

The chain has TRBV12-5 and TRBJ1-5; D is unresolved. CDR3 length: 12 amino acids. Germline V CDR1 and CDR2: LGHNT, FRNRAP. The ends were cut back, 1 base at V and 7 bases at J, with 5 bases in the middle. The CDR3 DNA follows: TGTGCTAGTGGTTTGGCTGGACAGCCCCAGCATTTT. The encoded protein is CASGLAGQPQHF.

This rearrangement joins TRBV27 to TRBJ1-3; D possibly corresponds to TRBD1 (5 bases). The CDR3 is made up of 13 amino acids. V shed 5 bases and J shed 3 bases, with 8 bases lying between them. CDR1 and CDR2 from the germline V gene are MNHEY and SMNVEV (reference sequence). The CDR3 reads CASSPGGGNTIYF. The CDR3 nucleotides are TGTGCCAGCAGTCCCGGGGGTGGAAACACCATATATTTT.